The clone carrying this T cell receptor (beta chain) showed up just a few times. The CDR3 runs to 13 residues. Germline CDR1 SQVTM, CDR2 ANQGSEA. The data stem from a study of blood T cells in healthy people across ages. The second PCR ran roughly 7 to 12 cycles with a sample-barcoded 5' primer and J-beta primers. A single record per CDR3 protein comes from TCRdb applying MiXCR to the 5' RACE reads. The sample records about 1 million distinct CDR3 sequences, roughly 24% being singletons. These same data were also listed under a study on T cells of mothers and their children.

The chain joins TRBV29-1 to TRBJ2-5, with no clear D. The DNA end favors TRBJ2-1, so the J call may be wrong. The TCR sequence derives from a girl aged 2 to 10 in good health. The sequenced sample was blood. The CDR3 loop is CSVEGLEANEQFF. In nucleotides, the CDR3 is TGCAGCGTTGAAGGATTAGAAGCGAATGAGCAGTTCTTC.